This TCR beta chain emerged from a study of cytomegalovirus exposure and HLA in healthy donors. Findings and limits, study-wide: TCR beta chains associated with HLA were, in a later analysis, more clonally expanded than equally common others. Later analysis showed most CMV-associated TCR beta chains appearing HLA-restricted. For TCR beta chains, V- and J-gene trimming was later linked to a missense DCLRE1C variant.

This clone showed up just a few times. What it binds is not known. The germline V gene has CDR1 SQVTM and CDR2 ANQGSEA. CDR3 length: 12 amino acids. The primer mix had 60 Vbeta and 13 Jbeta primers. Method: immunoSEQ multiplex PCR; TCRdb's copy keeps in-frame clones and lacks some. Of more than 95,000 clones listed, approximately 72% were seen once; the top ten hold 1% to 1.5%. The chain couples TRBV29-1 to TRBJ2-1; a weak D match, TRBD2 (5 bases). Material: PBMCs. The receptor was isolated from a man aged 25-40 years in good health and CMV-seronegative. The CDR3 spells CRIGSSYNEQFF. Here the CDR3 DNA reads TGCAGAATAGGGAGCTCCTACAATGAGCAGTTCTTC.